The present entry profiles one TCR beta chain with its context. This entry belongs to a study of blood T cell repertoires in COVID-19. Across the whole study: The United States, Italy and Spain supplied acute and convalescent COVID-19 samples.

Data came from immunoSEQ multiplex PCR; TCRdb stores just in-frame clones and leaves some out. The sample holds under 250,000 clones, about 89% seen once. Trimming removed 1 base from V and 7 bases from J, with 5 bases in between. The length of the CDR3 is 12 residues. Germline CDR1 and CDR2: SEHNR and FQNEAQ (reference sequence). The chain couples TRBV7-9 to TRBJ1-5; D gene uncertain. The sample comprised peripheral blood. The sequence derives from a woman aged 40 to 50 with acute or convalescent COVID-19. The CDR3 reads CASSLGGQPQHF. For the CDR3, the DNA is TGTGCCAGCAGCTTAGGAGGCCAGCCCCAGCATTTT.